One sample yielded the 8 T cell receptor beta chains listed below, sequenced in a study of vaccination and CD4 T cells after COVID-19. Oncomine TCR Beta short-read sequencing was applied to DNA from cultured CD4+ T cells. TCRdb itself ran the PCR reads through MiXCR, one entry per CDR3 protein. This repertoire shows approximately 19,000 distinct CDR3 sequences, about 51% found once; its top ten account for less than 7%. Treatment noted: approximately 9-day PBMC culture with coronavirus spike peptide pools or control peptides (ViraFEST assay). For these TCRs, the target antigens are not known. The sequenced material came from CD4+ T cells from blood, cultured in vitro. The receptors derive from a human donor who had recovered from COVID-19.

The V and J genes are TRBV2 and TRBJ1-4; TRBD1 matches at 7 bases. CDR3 size: 14 residues. V shed 6 bases and J 7 bases; nucleotides not matched to a gene: 8. Germline CDR1 reads SNHLY; CDR2 reads FYNNEI. CDR3 amino acids: CASRLDREGEKLFF. The CDR3 nucleotides are TGTGCCAGCAGATTAGACAGGGAAGGTGAAAAACTGTTTTTT.

V is TRBV2 and J is TRBJ1-1; 7 nucleotides match TRBD1. The CDR3 is made up of 15 amino acids. The germline CDR1 and CDR2 sequences are SNHLY and FYNNEI. The V segment lost 1 base and the J segment 4 bases; nucleotides outside the gene matches: 6. Written as DNA, the CDR3 is TGTGCCAGCAGTGAAGGTAGGGCAGGGGGCACTGAAGCTTTCTTT. This translates into CASSEGRAGGTEAFF.

The V and J genes are TRBV7-2 and TRBJ1-1, with D perhaps TRBD1 (5 bases). This CDR3 is 15 amino acids long. V was clipped by 1 base and J by 0 bases, with 9 bases between them. Germline lookup yields CDR1 SGHTA and CDR2 FQGNSA. The CDR3 DNA sequence: TGTGCCAGCAGCTTAGAGGGGTTGATGAACACTGAAGCTTTCTTT. Protein product: CASSLEGLMNTEAFF.

This chain links TRBV7-8 with TRBJ1-5; a possible D gene is TRBD1 (6 bases). CDR1 is SGHVS, CDR2 FQNEAQ, per germline. CDR3 size: 14 residues. Trimming pared 3 bases from V and 5 bases from J, leaving 11 bases between. The CDR3 DNA reads TGTGCCAGCAGCTTGTCAGGGGCCTATCAGCCCCAGCATTTT. Protein product: CASSLSGAYQPQHF.

This chain links TRBV10-3 with TRBJ1-4; 8 nucleotides align to TRBD1. CDR1 and CDR2 from the germline V gene are ENHRY and SYGVKD. Trimming took 6 bases from V and 7 from J; bases not matched to a gene: 10. CDR3 length equals 15 residues. In DNA form, the CDR3 reads TGTGCCATCAGGGCACAGGGGGGGAAAGGTGAAAAACTGTTTTTT. Its protein is CAIRAQGGKGEKLFF.

The chain combines TRBV24-1 with TRBJ2-5, with 11 bases matching TRBD2. V lost 2 bases to trimming and J lost 4 bases; unmatched junction nucleotides: 2. The CDR3 covers 15 residues. CDR1 KGHDR and CDR2 SFDVKD come from the germline V gene. The chain's CDR3 is CATSDSTSGGETQYF. The CDR3 bases are TGTGCCACCAGTGATTCCACTAGCGGGGGAGAGACCCAGTACTTC.

This clonotype has only a few counts. This chain connects TRBV2 to TRBJ1-5, with 9 bases aligning to TRBD1. With 3 bases clipped from V and 7 bases from J, the junction kept 4 bases outside the gene matches. This CDR3 is 14 amino acids long. Germline V gene sequence: CDR1 SNHLY, CDR2 FYNNEI. CDR3 DNA sequence: TGTGCCAGCAGTGAGGGACAGGGCGAACAGCCCCAGCATTTT. Protein sequence: CASSEGQGEQPQHF.

This clonotype was observed a few times. The chain couples TRBV2 to TRBJ1-6, with TRBD1 identical over 8 bases. With V trimmed by 5 bases and J by 0 bases, 9 bases remained unmatched. Per germline, CDR1 SNHLY and CDR2 FYNNEI. This CDR3 is 18 amino acids long. CDR3 sequence reads: CASSKGAGQDSYNSPLHF. CDR3 DNA sequence: TGTGCCAGCAGTAAGGGTGCGGGACAGGACTCCTATAATTCACCCCTCCACTTT.